This T cell receptor beta chain was observed in a study of CD4+ T cells in melanoma (dated by TCRdb to 2022 to 2024). About the full investigation: Neoantigen-specific CD4+ T cells in human melanoma were what the study investigated. Points the paper makes about the study in general: Diverse differentiation states were reported to be shown by neoantigen-specific CD4+ T cells in melanoma. The report described a correlation between neoantigen-specific CD4+ T cells and the function of CD8+ T cells, macrophages and B cells.

The library was prepared using the immunoSEQ multiplex PCR assay. The source is immuneACCESS, and TCRdb retained only in-frame sequences with V and J called. Part of the clones is not carried over; for the studies checked, unresolved V genes explain less than half of this, and the remainder is unexplained. The sample table contains roughly 12,000 clones; only one count was recorded for about 70% of them. Of the sample, roughly 9.7% is held by the ten largest clones. The donors were people with melanoma. The CDR1 and CDR2 encoded by the germline V gene are MGHRA and YSYEKL. The CDR3 spans 18 residues, from the cysteine through the phenylalanine. The retained sequence is limited to the CDR3, 54 bases, with the frame set at the first base. The trim is 1 base for V and 2 bases for J, with a gap of 17 bases between the germline ends. As concerns this clone: It lacks a known antigen. No base quality values were provided; no much bigger clone lies one nucleotide off.

The chain is encoded by TRBV4-1 joined to TRBJ2-2; the D gene assignment is ambiguous. Sample: cells from a culture (not recorded whether cultured in vitro). The clonotype was recovered from a human donor with melanoma. The DNA is TGCGCCAGCAGCCAAGTAGTTTCCCGTACAGAAAACACCGGGGAGCTGTTTTTT. Its product reads: CASSQVVSRTENTGELFF.